This TCR beta chain was profiled in a study of blood T cell repertoires in COVID-19 (dated by TCRdb to the early 2020s). Notes on the research overall: Samples covering the acute and convalescent phases of COVID-19 were provided by collaborators in the United States, Italy and Spain. Where available, HLA class I and class II types were obtained from metadata supplied by the sample provider rather than from assay-based typing. Subjects who had been exposed to COVID-19, were actively infected with it, or had recovered from it provided the deeply sampled blood TCRbeta repertoires that made up the dataset. Nearly every sample came with metadata listing a de-identified subject ID, COVID-19 status, age in years and sex. Samples came from the ongoing ImmuneRACE study (first 160 participants) plus 1,254 subjects from 6 global collaborators. The repertoires were released in a freely available public database intended as a resource for research on the immune response to SARS-CoV-2. The prospective study material was composed of cDNA or gDNA derived from T cells, B-cell-depleted T cells, or PBMCs. Overall study outcomes, separate from this receptor: The quantity of clinical and demographic metadata differed by source and by participant and was supplied without curation.

From a lookup of the germline V gene, CDR1 and CDR2 are SGHTA and FQGNSA. The CDR3 contains 17 residues, cysteine and phenylalanine counted. This entry keeps only the CDR3 DNA: 51 bases, framed from base 1. Trimmed from V: 1 base; trimmed from J: 8 bases; junction bases lacking a gene match: 15. One collaborating source in Seattle enrolled patients during active infection and followed them longitudinally through the course of disease. The collaborating institutions used their own protocols to collect whole blood in K2EDTA tubes. For TCRbeta analysis, collaborators shipped samples in one of three forms: frozen whole blood, isolated PBMCs, or DNA extracted from either of those sample types. This clone appeared a single time. Its binding antigen is unknown. No base quality values were provided; no much bigger clone lies one nucleotide off. TCRbeta CDR3 regions were amplified from genomic DNA using the immunoSEQ Assay, a bias-controlled multiplex PCR. Turning to the authors' computational methods: Within the assay, amplification of reference gene primers was used to estimate how many nucleated cells each sample contained. Sequence reads were collapsed and filtered to measure the absolute abundance of every unique TCRbeta CDR3 rearrangement. For each sample, productive Simpson clonality was calculated by taking the square root of Simpson's diversity index across productive rearrangements. The clones in this table, taken by TCRdb from immuneACCESS, are in-frame only. Not every clone is retained; where verified, under half of the shortfall comes from an unresolved V gene, and the cause of the rest is unknown. That table furnishes V, J and clone size, whereas the DNA furnished D and trimming. Present in this sample are approximately 400,000 clones, around 88% of which were seen just once. About 12% of the sample is in the top ten clones.

The chain joins TRBV7-2 to TRBJ2-5; TRBD2 agrees with 8 junctional bases. This sequence originates from a woman in her forties or fifties with COVID-19, enrolled during active disease. Sequencing input: peripheral blood. The DNA reads TGTGCCAGCAGCTTAGACCCCCCACTAGCGGCACGAGATACCCAGTACTTC. It is translated as CASSLDPPLAARDTQYF.